The 10 T cell receptor beta chains reported below all come from one sample, sequenced in a study of naive and memory T cell subsets. Ligated cDNA underwent four rounds of PCR with nested alpha and beta constant region primers and SP2. TCRdb analysed the 5' RACE reads with MiXCR anew, one entry per CDR3 protein. The sample gives roughly 60,000 distinct CDR3 sequences, about 7% of which show up once; roughly a tenth is in the top ten. An oligonucleotide containing a UMI was ligated to the 3' end of TCR cDNA. The receptors here all came from a male donor in good health.

This clonotype was found a few times. The rearrangement joins TRBV20-1 to TRBJ2-3; 12 nucleotides align to TRBD1. V was pared by 6 bases and J by 6 bases, with 7 bases of the junction left unmatched. This CDR3 is 14 amino acids long. CDR1 and CDR2 from the germline V gene are DFQATT and SNEGSKA (reference sequence). CDR3 bases: TGCAGTGCCCCCGGGACAGGGGGCGCGGATACGCAGTATTTT. This sequence encodes CSAPGTGGADTQYF.

The genes are TRBV30 and TRBJ1-1, with D possibly being TRBD1 (6 bases). Trimming took off 7 bases at V and 4 bases at J, with 22 bases between the two ends. Germline values: CDR1 GTSNPN, CDR2 SVGIG (reference sequence). CDR3 length: 15 amino acids. This chain's CDR3 is CAYLGEGGKGTEAFF. CDR3 nucleotides: TGTGCCTACCTTGGAGAAGGGGGGAAGGGCACTGAAGCTTTCTTT. The full variable domain, its missing parts supplied by reference TRBV30 and TRBJ1-1, is SQTIHQWPATLVQPVGSPLSLECTVEGTSNPNLYWYRQAAGRGLQLLFYSVGIGQISSEVPQNLSASRPQDRQFILSSKKLLLSDSGFYLCAYLGEGGKGTEAFFGQGTRLTVV.

The V gene is TRBV29-1, the J gene TRBJ1-4; D may be TRBD1 (5 bases). The CDR3 spans 13 residues. CDR1 and CDR2 from the germline V gene are SQVTM and ANQGSEA. The V end was cut by 7 bases, the J end by 3 bases, with 12 bases between. CDR3 protein: CSAREQANEKLFF. CDR3 DNA: TGCAGCGCCAGGGAGCAAGCTAATGAAAAACTGTTTTTT.

CDR3 residues: CSVEVVTDTQYF. In DNA, the CDR3 is TGCAGCGTTGAAGTAGTCACAGATACGCAGTATTTT. The chain uses TRBV29-1 and TRBJ2-3; D is unresolved. Germline CDR1 SQVTM, CDR2 ANQGSEA. V shed 1 base and J shed 2 bases, with 4 bases lying between them. This CDR3 has 12 residues.

V usage is TRBV7-9 and J usage is TRBJ2-7; a weak D match, TRBD2 (5 bases). Trimming removed 1 base from V and 5 bases from J, with 18 bases in between. CDR1 and CDR2 (germline): SEHNR, FQNEAQ (reference sequence). The CDR3 is 16 residues long. CDR3 sequence reads: CASSLVSGRSLNEQYF. The CDR3 nucleotides are TGTGCCAGCAGCTTAGTTTCGGGAAGGTCTCTCAACGAGCAGTACTTC.

At least ten counts were recorded for this clonotype. The V gene is TRBV11-2, the J gene TRBJ2-3; maybe TRBD2 (5 bases). Trimming pared 1 base from V and 0 bases from J, leaving 11 bases between. Germline V lookup: CDR1 SGHAT, CDR2 FQNNGV. The CDR3 covers 16 residues. The CDR3 loop reads CASSLGAEPSTDTQYF. DNA of the CDR3: TGTGCCAGCAGCTTAGGAGCGGAACCTAGCACAGATACGCAGTATTTT.

This clonotype was seen many times. V and J are TRBV2 and TRBJ2-5; D is unclear. The CDR3 contains 15 residues. Germline V gives CDR1 SNHLY, CDR2 FYNNEI. Trimming took 4 bases from V and 5 from J, leaving 17 bases between them. As DNA, the CDR3 is TGTGCCAGCAGTGTTACTGACCCAAGTTGGGAGACCCAGTACTTC. Translation gives CASSVTDPSWETQYF.

There are a few counts of this clonotype. V usage is TRBV6-1 and J usage is TRBJ1-1; D unresolved. The V gene lost 0 bases and the J gene lost 3 bases, with 5 bases spanning the gap. The CDR3 is made up of 13 amino acids. Germline-derived CDR1 and CDR2 are MNHNS and SASEGT. The DNA of the CDR3 is TGTGCCAGCAGTGAAGCAGGTGACACTGAAGCTTTCTTT. It specifies CASSEAGDTEAFF.

In its sample, this clonotype was seen many times. The CDR3 loop is CSARSRRGAYNEQFF. Written as DNA, the CDR3 is TGCAGTGCTAGATCTCGGCGGGGGGCCTACAATGAGCAGTTCTTC. The chain has TRBV20-1 and TRBJ2-1, with 8 positions matching TRBD2. Germline V gene data show CDR1 as DFQATT and CDR2 as SNEGSKA (reference sequence). This CDR3 contains 15 residues. Trimming cost V 2 bases and J 2 bases; bases outside gene matches: 5.

This clonotype was counted between two and nine times. The chain has TRBV20-1 and TRBJ2-7; D tentatively fits TRBD1 or TRBD2 (6 bases each). The germline CDR1 and CDR2 sequences are DFQATT and SNEGSKA (reference sequence). The CDR3 runs to 14 residues. V lost 5 bases and J 0 bases, leaving 14 bases between the germline ends. CDR3 residues: CSARRDTGSYEQYF. The CDR3 region has the DNA TGCAGTGCTCGGAGGGACACCGGCTCCTACGAGCAGTACTTC.